The 11 T cell receptor beta chains below all came from one sample that was sequenced in a study of blood T cell repertoires in COVID-19. Clones were read by immunoSEQ multiplex PCR, and TCRdb kept only the in-frame ones, dropping some. The sample records 310,000 or so clones, roughly 90% being singletons. Sequenced material: peripheral blood. Every receptor here comes from a man aged 18 to 29 who had recovered from COVID-19.

This clone has a single count. The V and J genes are TRBV7-2 and TRBJ1-2; tentatively, D is TRBD1 (6 bases). The germline V gene has CDR1 SGHTA and CDR2 FQGNSA. Between the trimmed V and J ends, which lost 4 bases and 2 bases, there was a span of 14 bases. CDR3 length: 15 amino acids. The CDR3 nucleotides are TGTGCCAGCAGCTCGACCACAGGGAGAAACTATGGCTACACCTTC. Residues: CASSSTTGRNYGYTF.

CDR3 residues: CASSQDMLAGGPTGELFF. In DNA form, the CDR3 reads TGTGCCAGCAGCCAAGACATGCTAGCGGGAGGGCCCACCGGGGAGCTGTTTTTT. V and J are TRBV4-2 and TRBJ2-2; 12 bases line up with TRBD2. This CDR3 comprises 18 residues. CDR1 is LGHNA, CDR2 YNFKEQ, per germline. V shed 0 bases and J 4 bases; nucleotides not matched to a gene: 6.

At least ten counts were recorded for this clone. The rearrangement links TRBV6-5 to TRBJ1-5, with 7 bases aligning to TRBD1. Germline CDR1 reads MNHEY; CDR2 reads SVGAGI. The CDR3 is 13 residues long. The J segment lost 8 bases and the V segment lost 2 bases, leaving 3 bases of the junction unmatched. The CDR3 sequence: CASSYAGGEPQHF. The CDR3 DNA reads TGTGCCAGCAGTTACGCAGGGGGTGAGCCCCAGCATTTT.

The J gene is TRBJ2-7, the V gene TRBV9, with a possible D match to TRBD1 (6 bases). Trimming removed 7 bases at V and 3 bases at J, with 14 bases between. CDR1 is SGDLS, CDR2 YYNGEE, per germline. This CDR3 has 13 residues. CDR3 sequence (DNA): TGTGCCAGCGCGGCAACAGGGAACTACGAGCAGTACTTC. It encodes CASAATGNYEQYF.

The chain uses TRBV25-1 and TRBJ1-1; no reliable D call. Germline values: CDR1 MGHDK, CDR2 SYGVNS. With 8 bases removed from V and 0 bases from J, the gap between germline ends came to 10 bases. This CDR3 has 13 residues. The CDR3 is CASSTVLNTEAFF. The CDR3 DNA is TGTGCCAGCTCTACAGTTCTGAACACTGAAGCTTTCTTT. The whole variable domain, filled in from reference TRBV25-1 and TRBJ1-1, reads EADIYQTPRYLVIGTGKKITLECSQTMGHDKMYWYQQDPGMELHLIHYSYGVNSTEKGDLSSESTVSRIRTEHFPLTLESARPSHTSQYLCASSTVLNTEAFFGQGTRLTVV.

The rearrangement links TRBV11-2 to TRBJ2-7; 14 bases are a match to TRBD2. Germline-derived CDR1 and CDR2 are SGHAT and FQNNGV. The CDR3 covers 18 residues. V was pared by 5 bases and J by 2 bases, with 11 bases of the junction left unmatched. CDR3 residues: CASSQWGTSGSIAYEQYF. The CDR3 region has the DNA TGTGCCAGCAGCCAATGGGGGACTAGCGGGAGTATCGCCTACGAGCAGTACTTC.

The chain links TRBV2 to TRBJ2-7; 9 bases are shared with TRBD1. The V and J ends lost 5 bases and 4 bases, in that order; junction bases with no gene match: 3. The V gene's germline CDR1 is SNHLY and CDR2 FYNNEI. This CDR3 has 13 residues. This chain's CDR3 is CASSSGQGYEQYF. The CDR3 nucleotides read TGTGCCAGCAGTTCGGGACAGGGATACGAGCAGTACTTC.

This clone appeared a few times. The chain couples TRBV29-1 to TRBJ2-4; 14 positions agree with TRBD2. There are 17 residues in the CDR3. With 6 bases clipped from V and 0 bases from J, the junction kept 7 bases outside the gene matches. CDR1 is SQVTM, CDR2 ANQGSEA, per germline. CDR3 DNA sequence: TGCAGCGTGCTAGGACTAGCGGGGGGTCTAGCCAAAAACATTCAGTACTTC. Translating gives CSVLGLAGGLAKNIQYF. Complete variable domain (other parts from reference TRBV29-1 and TRBJ2-4): SAVISQKPSRDICQRGTSLTIQCQVDSQVTMMFWYRQQPGQSLTLIATANQGSEATYESGFVIDKFPISRPNLTFSTLTVSNMSPEDSSIYLCSVLGLAGGLAKNIQYFGAGTRLSVL.

In DNA form, the CDR3 reads TGTGCCAGCAGTTTATGGGGGGGAATCGGGGAGCTGTTTTTT. Translation: CASSLWGGIGELFF. The genes are TRBV27 and TRBJ2-2; TRBD2 matches at 7 bases. The J segment lost 7 bases and the V segment lost 1 base, leaving 3 bases of the junction unmatched. CDR1 is MNHEY, CDR2 SMNVEV, per germline (reference sequence). CDR3 length equals 14 residues.

This clone has a handful of counts. The sample has other DNA sequences that encode this CDR3 too. The rearrangement links TRBV18 to TRBJ2-1, with 10 bases identical to TRBD2. Germline CDR1 KGHSH, CDR2 LQKENI. The CDR3 covers 17 residues. V was pared by 0 bases and J by 0 bases, with 2 bases of the junction left unmatched. The CDR3 sequence: CASSPPSGGASYNEQFF. CDR3 in DNA: TGTGCCAGCTCACCACCGAGCGGGGGGGCCTCCTACAATGAGCAGTTCTTC.

This clone was detected only a few times. This chain connects TRBV5-1 to TRBJ1-3; 8 bases map to TRBD1. Germline V gene lookup returns CDR1 SGHRS and CDR2 YFSETQ. V gave up 1 base and J gave up 2 bases; unmatched junction bases: 2. The CDR3 length is 15 residues. The CDR3 loop is CASSLQGAAGNTIYF. In nucleotides, the CDR3 is TGCGCCAGCAGCTTGCAGGGGGCCGCTGGAAACACCATATATTTT.